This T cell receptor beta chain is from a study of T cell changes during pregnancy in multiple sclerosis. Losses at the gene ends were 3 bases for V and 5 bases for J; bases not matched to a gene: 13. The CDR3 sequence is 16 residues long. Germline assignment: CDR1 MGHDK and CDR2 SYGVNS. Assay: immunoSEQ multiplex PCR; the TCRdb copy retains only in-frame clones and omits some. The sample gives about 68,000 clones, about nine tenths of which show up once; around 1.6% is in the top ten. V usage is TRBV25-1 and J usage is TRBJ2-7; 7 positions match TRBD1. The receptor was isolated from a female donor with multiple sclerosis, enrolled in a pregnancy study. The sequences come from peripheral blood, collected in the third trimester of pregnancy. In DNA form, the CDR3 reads TGTGCCAGCAGTGACCCTCCTACAGGGGATAGAAACGAGCAGTACTTC. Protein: CASSDPPTGDRNEQYF.